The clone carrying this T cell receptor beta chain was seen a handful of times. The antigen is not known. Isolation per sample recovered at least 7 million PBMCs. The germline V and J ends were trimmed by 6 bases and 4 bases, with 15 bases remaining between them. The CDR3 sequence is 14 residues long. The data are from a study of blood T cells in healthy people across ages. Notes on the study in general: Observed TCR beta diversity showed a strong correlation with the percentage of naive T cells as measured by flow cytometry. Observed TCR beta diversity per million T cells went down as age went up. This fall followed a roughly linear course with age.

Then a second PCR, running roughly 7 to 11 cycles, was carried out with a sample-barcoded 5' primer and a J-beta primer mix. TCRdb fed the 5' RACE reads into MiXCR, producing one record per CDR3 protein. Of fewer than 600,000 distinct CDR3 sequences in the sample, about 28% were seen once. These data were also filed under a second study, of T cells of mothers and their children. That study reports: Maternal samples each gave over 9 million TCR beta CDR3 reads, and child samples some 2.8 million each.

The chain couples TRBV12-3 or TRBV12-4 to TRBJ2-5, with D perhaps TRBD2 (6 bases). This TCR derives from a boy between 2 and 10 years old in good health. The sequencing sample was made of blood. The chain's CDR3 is CASSLGGSSETQYF. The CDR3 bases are TGTGCCAGCAGCCTTGGGGGGTCGTCAGAGACCCAGTACTTC.